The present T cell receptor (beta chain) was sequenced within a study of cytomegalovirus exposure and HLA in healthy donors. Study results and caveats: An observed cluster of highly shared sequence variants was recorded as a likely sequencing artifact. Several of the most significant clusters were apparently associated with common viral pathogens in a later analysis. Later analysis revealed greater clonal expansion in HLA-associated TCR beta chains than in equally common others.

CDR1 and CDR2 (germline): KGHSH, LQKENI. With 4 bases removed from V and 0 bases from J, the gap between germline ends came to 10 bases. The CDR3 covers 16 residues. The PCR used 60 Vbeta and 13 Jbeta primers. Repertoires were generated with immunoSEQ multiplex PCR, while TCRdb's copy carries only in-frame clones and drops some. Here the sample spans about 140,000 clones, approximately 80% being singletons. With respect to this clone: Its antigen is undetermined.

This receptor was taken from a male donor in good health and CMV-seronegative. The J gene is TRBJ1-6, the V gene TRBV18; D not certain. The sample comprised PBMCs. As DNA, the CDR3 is TGTGCCAGCTCACTACTTGAGAGCTCCTATAATTCACCCCTCCACTTT. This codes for CASSLLESSYNSPLHF. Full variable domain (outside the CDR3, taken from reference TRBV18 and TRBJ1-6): NAGVMQNPRHLVRRRGQEARLRCSPMKGHSHVYWYRQLPEEGLKFMVYLQKENIIDESGMPKERFSAEFPKEGPSILRIQQVVRGDSAAYFCASSLLESSYNSPLHFGNGTRLTVT.